This TCR beta chain was sequenced during a study of identical twins. Each CDR3 protein is one row after TCRdb ran MiXCR on the 5' RACE reads. The data show about 810,000 distinct CDR3 sequences, with 12% seen just once and 1.5% to 2% held by the top ten. The CDR3 consists of 15 residues. The ends were cut back, 2 bases at V and 6 bases at J, with 17 bases in the middle. The germline V gene has CDR1 SGDLS and CDR2 YYNGEE. Study-wide results and limits: Zero-insertion analyses might be partly confounded by invariant T cells like MAIT and iNKT.

Of note for this clonotype: Its antigen is unknown.

In addition, the sample was reused for a study of yellow fever vaccine responses in identical twins.

This chain connects TRBV9 to TRBJ1-1; unclear D gene. The sequenced sample was PBMCs. This clonotype was sampled from a woman under 30 in good health. The CDR3 sequence is CASSVAMDPGAEAFF. CDR3 sequence (DNA): TGTGCCAGCAGCGTTGCCATGGACCCCGGAGCTGAAGCTTTCTTT.